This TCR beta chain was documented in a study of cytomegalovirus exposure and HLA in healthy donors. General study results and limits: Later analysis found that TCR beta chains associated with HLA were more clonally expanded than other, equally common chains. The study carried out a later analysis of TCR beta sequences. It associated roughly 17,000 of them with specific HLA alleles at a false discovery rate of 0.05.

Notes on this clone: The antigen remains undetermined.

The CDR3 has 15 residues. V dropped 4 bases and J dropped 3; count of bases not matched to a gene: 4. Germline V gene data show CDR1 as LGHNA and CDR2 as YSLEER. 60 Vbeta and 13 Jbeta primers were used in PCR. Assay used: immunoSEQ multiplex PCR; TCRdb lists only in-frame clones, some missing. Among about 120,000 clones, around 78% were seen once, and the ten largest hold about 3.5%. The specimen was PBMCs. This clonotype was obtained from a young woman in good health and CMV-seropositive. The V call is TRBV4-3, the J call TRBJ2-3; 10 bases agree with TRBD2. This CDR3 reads CASSLSGGTTDTQYF. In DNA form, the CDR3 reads TGCGCCAGCAGCCTTAGCGGGGGGACGACAGATACGCAGTATTTT.